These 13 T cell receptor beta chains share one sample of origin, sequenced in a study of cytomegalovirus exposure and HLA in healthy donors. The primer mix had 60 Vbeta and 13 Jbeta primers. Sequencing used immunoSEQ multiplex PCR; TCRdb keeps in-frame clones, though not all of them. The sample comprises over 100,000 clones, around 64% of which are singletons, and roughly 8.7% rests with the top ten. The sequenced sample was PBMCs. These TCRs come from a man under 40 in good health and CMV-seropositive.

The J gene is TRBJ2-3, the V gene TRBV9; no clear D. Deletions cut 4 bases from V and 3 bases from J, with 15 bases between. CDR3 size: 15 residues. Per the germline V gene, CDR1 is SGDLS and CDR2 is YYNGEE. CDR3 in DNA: TGTGCCAGCAGCCCCGAAGGTGGGCCGACAGATACGCAGTATTTT. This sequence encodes CASSPEGGPTDTQYF.

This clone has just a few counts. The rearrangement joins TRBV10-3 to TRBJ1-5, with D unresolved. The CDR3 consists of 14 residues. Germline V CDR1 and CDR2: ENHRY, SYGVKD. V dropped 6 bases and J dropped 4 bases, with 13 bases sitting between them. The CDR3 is CAIRADAGNQPQHF. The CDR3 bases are TGTGCCATCAGGGCGGACGCGGGGAATCAGCCCCAGCATTTT.

The CDR3 loop is CASSPRPRVEKLFF. Written as DNA, the CDR3 is TGTGCCAGCTCACCACGCCCCCGAGTTGAAAAACTGTTTTTT. This chain uses TRBV18 with TRBJ1-4; D is undetermined. Germline V gene data show CDR1 as KGHSH and CDR2 as LQKENI. Trimming stripped 1 base from V and 7 bases from J, with 10 bases between. This CDR3 contains 14 residues.

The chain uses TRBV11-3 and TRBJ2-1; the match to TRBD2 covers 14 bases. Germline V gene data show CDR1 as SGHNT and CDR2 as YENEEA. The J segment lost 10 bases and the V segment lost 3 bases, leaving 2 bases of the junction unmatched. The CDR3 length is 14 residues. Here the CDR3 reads CASSFRTSGGEQFF. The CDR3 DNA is TGTGCCAGCAGCTTCCGGACTAGCGGGGGGGAGCAGTTCTTC.

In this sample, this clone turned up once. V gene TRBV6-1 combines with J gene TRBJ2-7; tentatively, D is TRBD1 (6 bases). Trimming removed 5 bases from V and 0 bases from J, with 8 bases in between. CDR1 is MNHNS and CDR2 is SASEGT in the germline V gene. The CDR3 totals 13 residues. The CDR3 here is CASSLRGSYEQYF. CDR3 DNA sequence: TGTGCCAGCAGTCTCAGGGGCTCCTACGAGCAGTACTTC.

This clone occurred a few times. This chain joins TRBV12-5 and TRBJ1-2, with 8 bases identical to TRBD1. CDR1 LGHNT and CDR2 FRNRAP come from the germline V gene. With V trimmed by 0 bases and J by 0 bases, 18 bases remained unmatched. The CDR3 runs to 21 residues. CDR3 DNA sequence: TGTGCTAGTGGTTTGGTATCCCTCAGGGGCAGGGGGCTATACCCTAACTATGGCTACACCTTC. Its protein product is CASGLVSLRGRGLYPNYGYTF.

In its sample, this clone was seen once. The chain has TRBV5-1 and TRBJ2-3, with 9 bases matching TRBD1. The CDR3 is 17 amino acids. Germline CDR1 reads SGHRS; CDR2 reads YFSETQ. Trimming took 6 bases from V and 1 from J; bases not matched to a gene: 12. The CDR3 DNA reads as TGCGCCAGCAACCTTATCGATGGGGACAGGGGCACAGATACGCAGTATTTT. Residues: CASNLIDGDRGTDTQYF.

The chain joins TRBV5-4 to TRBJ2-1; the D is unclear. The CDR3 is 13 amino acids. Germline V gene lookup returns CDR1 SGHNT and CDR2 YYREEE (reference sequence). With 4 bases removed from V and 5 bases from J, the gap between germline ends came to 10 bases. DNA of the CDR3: TGTGCCAGCAGCCCAGACGGAGACAATGAGCAGTTCTTC. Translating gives CASSPDGDNEQFF.

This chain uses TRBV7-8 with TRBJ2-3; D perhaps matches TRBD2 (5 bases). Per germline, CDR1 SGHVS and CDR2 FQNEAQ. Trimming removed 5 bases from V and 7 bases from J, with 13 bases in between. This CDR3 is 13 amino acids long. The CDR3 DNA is TGTGCCAGCAGCCTATCGGACTTAAATACGCAGTATTTT. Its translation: CASSLSDLNTQYF.

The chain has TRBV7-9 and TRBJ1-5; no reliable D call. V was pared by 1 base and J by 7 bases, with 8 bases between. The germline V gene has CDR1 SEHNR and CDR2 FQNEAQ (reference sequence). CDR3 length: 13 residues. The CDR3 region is CASSLGHKQPQHF. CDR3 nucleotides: TGTGCCAGCAGCTTAGGGCACAAACAGCCCCAGCATTTT.

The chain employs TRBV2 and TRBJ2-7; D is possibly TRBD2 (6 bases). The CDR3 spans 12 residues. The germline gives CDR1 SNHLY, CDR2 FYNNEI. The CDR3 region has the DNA TGTGTCGGTGTCGGGGGAATCAACGAGCAGTACTTC. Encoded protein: CVGVGGINEQYF.

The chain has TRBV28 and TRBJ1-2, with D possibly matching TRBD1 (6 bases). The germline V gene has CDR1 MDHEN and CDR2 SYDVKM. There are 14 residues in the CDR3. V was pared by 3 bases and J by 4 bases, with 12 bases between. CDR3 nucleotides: TGTGCCAGCAGTTTGGACAGTCGGGGCTATGGCTACACCTTC. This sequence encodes CASSLDSRGYGYTF.

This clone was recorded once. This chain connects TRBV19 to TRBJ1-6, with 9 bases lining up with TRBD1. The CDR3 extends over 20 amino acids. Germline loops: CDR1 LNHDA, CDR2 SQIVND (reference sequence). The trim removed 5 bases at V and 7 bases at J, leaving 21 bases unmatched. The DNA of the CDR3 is TGTGCCAGTAGTTCCCCCCGACCCGGGACAGGGCTTCGAGTCAATTCACCCCTCCACTTT. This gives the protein CASSSPRPGTGLRVNSPLHF.